A single sample is the source of the 4 T cell receptor beta chains below, sequenced in a study of response to subunit inactivated influenza vaccine. Using its own MiXCR run on the RT-PCR reads, TCRdb lists one record per CDR3 protein. The table lists 500,000 to 600,000 distinct CDR3 sequences, 10% to 15% of them singletons. The starting material was PBMCs from blood, obtained on the day of vaccination. These receptors all stem from a man in his fifties or sixties who received an inactivated influenza vaccine.

A few counts support this clonotype. The rearrangement links TRBV14 to TRBJ1-1; TRBD1 is a possible D gene (6 bases). Per the germline V gene, CDR1 is SGHDN and CDR2 is FVKESK. The length of the CDR3 is 13 residues. The ends were cut back, 2 bases at V and 9 bases at J, with 13 bases in the middle. DNA of the CDR3: TGTGCCAGCAGCCAACGTACCGGGACAAAAGCTTTCTTT. It specifies CASSQRTGTKAFF. Based on the CDR3 plus reference TRBV14 and TRBJ1-1, the full variable domain is EAGVTQFPSHSVIEKGQTVTLRCDPISGHDNLYWYRRVMGKEIKFLLHFVKESKQDESGMPNNRFLAERTGGTYSTLKVQPAELEDSGVYFCASSQRTGTKAFFGQGTRLTVV.

This clonotype was counted a few times. The rearrangement uses TRBV7-9 and TRBJ1-1, with TRBD1 as a possible D gene (6 bases). V shed 5 bases and J shed 4 bases, with 14 bases lying between them. The CDR3 runs 14 residues. The germline V gene has CDR1 SEHNR and CDR2 FQNEAQ (reference sequence). CDR3 region: CASSPKGGITEAFF. The CDR3 region has the DNA TGTGCCAGCAGCCCTAAGGGGGGTATCACTGAAGCTTTCTTT.

This clonotype was counted a few times. The chain links TRBV4-2 to TRBJ1-4, with TRBD1 matching over 7 bases. The CDR3 sequence is 16 residues long. With 0 bases clipped from V and 2 bases from J, the junction kept 3 bases outside the gene matches. CDR1 and CDR2 from the germline V gene are LGHNA and YNFKEQ. This CDR3 reads CASSQDQTGTNEKLFF. As DNA, the CDR3 is TGTGCCAGCAGCCAAGATCAGACAGGGACTAATGAAAAACTGTTTTTT.

This clonotype appeared many times. This chain uses TRBV10-3 with TRBJ1-2, with 8 bases aligning to TRBD1. CDR1 is ENHRY, CDR2 SYGVKD, per germline. Trimming cost V 8 bases and J 8 bases; bases outside gene matches: 7. The CDR3 is 12 amino acids. The CDR3 region is CAISGTGRGYTF. The CDR3 nucleotides are TGTGCCATCTCCGGGACAGGAAGGGGCTACACCTTC.